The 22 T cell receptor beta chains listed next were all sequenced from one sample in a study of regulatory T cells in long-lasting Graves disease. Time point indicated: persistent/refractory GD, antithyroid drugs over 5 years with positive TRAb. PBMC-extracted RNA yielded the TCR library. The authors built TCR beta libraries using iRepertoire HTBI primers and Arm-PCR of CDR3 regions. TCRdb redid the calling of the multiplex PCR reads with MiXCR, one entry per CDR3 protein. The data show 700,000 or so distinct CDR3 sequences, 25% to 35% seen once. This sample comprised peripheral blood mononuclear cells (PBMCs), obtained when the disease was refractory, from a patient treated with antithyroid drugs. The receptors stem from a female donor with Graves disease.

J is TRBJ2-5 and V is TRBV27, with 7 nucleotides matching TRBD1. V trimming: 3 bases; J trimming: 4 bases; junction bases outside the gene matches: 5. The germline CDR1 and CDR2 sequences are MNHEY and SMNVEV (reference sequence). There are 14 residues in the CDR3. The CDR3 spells CASSFGTVGETQYF. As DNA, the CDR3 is TGTGCCAGCAGTTTTGGGACAGTCGGAGAGACCCAGTACTTC.

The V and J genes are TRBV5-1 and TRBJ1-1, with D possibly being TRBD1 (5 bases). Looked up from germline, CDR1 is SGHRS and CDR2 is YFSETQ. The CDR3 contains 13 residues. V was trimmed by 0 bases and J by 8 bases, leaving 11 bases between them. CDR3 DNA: TGCGCCAGCAGCTTGGAGGGGATGGTGGAAGCTTTCTTT. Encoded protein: CASSLEGMVEAFF.

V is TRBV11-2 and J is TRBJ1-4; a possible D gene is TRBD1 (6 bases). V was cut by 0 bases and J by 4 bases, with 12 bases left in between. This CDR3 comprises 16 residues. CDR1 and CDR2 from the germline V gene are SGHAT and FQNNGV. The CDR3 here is CASSLDGGMGNEKLFF. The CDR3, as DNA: TGTGCCAGCAGCTTAGACGGGGGCATGGGTAATGAAAAACTGTTTTTT.

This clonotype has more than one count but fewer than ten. The CDR3, as DNA: TGCAGTGCTAGAGACGGGCGGGGGTTGAACACTGAAGCTTTCTTT. This codes for CSARDGRGLNTEAFF. J is TRBJ1-1 and V is TRBV20-1; the D gene is possibly TRBD1 (5 bases). Trimming stripped 0 bases from V and 0 bases from J, with 11 bases between. Germline CDR1 and CDR2: DFQATT and SNEGSKA (reference sequence). The CDR3 consists of 15 residues.

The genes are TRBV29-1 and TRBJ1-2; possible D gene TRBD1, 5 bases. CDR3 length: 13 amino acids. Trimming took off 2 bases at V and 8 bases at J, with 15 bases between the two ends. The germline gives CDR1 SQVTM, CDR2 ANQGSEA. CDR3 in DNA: TGCAGCGTTGAAAGGGCAGGGAAGCGGGGCTACACCTTC. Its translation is CSVERAGKRGYTF.

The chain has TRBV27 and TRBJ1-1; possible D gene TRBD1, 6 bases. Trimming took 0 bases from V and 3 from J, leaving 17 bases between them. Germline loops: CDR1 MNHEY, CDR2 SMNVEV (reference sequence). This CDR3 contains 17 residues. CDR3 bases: TGTGCCAGCAGTTTATCGAGAGGAGGGGGTTATTACACTGAAGCTTTCTTT. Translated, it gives CASSLSRGGGYYTEAFF.

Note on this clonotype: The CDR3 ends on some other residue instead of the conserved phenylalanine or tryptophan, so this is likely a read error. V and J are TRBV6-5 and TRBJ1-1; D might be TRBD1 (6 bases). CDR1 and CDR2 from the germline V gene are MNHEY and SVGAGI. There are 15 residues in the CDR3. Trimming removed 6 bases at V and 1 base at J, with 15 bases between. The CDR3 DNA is TGTGCCAGCAGCTACAGGGCAACAGGGAACACTGAAGCTTTCCTT. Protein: CASSYRATGNTEAFL.

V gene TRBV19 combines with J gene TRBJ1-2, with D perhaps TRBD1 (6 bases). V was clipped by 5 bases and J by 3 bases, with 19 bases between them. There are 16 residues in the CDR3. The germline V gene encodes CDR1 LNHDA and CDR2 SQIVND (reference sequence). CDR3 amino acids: CASSGGDRSFYYGYTF. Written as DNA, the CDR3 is TGTGCCAGTAGTGGGGGCGACAGATCCTTTTACTATGGCTACACCTTC.

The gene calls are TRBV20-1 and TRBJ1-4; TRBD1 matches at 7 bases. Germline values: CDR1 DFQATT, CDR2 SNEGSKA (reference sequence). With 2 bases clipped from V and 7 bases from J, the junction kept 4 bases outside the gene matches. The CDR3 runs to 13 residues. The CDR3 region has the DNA TGCAGTGCTAGACAGGGGGGTTTTGAAAAACTGTTTTTT. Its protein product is CSARQGGFEKLFF.

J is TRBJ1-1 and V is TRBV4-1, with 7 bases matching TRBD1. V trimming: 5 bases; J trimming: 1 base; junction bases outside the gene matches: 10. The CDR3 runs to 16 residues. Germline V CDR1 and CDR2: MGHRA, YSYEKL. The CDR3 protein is CASSGSADRRNTEAFF. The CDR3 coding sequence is TGCGCCAGCAGCGGCTCGGCGGACAGGAGGAACACTGAAGCTTTCTTT.

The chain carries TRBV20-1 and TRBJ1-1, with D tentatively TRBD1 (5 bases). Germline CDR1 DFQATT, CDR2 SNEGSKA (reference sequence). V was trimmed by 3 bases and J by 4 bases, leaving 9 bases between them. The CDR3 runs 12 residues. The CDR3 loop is CSARPGFTEAFF. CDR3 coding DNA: TGCAGTGCTAGGCCAGGGTTCACTGAAGCTTTCTTT.

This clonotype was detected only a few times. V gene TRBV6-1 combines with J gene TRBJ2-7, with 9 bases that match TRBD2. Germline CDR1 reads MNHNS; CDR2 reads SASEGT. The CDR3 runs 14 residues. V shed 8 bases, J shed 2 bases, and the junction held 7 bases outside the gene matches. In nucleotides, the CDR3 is TGTGCCAGCTTTAGCGGGAGTAAGCCCTACGAGCAGTACTTC. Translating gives CASFSGSKPYEQYF.

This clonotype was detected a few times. CDR3 residues: CASSQDEGSGYTF. In DNA, the CDR3 is TGTGCCAGCAGCCAAGATGAAGGTAGCGGCTACACCTTC. This chain connects TRBV3-1 to TRBJ1-2; D is unclear. CDR3 size: 13 residues. V dropped 0 bases and J dropped 8 bases, with 10 bases sitting between them. Germline loops: CDR1 LGHDT, CDR2 YNNKEL (reference sequence).

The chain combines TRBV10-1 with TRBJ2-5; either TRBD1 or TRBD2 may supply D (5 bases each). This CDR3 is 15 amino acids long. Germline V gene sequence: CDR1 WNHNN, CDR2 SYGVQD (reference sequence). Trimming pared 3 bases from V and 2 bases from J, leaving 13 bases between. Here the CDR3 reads CASSESGLGQETQYF. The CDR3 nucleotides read TGCGCCAGCAGTGAATCGGGGCTTGGACAAGAGACCCAGTACTTC.

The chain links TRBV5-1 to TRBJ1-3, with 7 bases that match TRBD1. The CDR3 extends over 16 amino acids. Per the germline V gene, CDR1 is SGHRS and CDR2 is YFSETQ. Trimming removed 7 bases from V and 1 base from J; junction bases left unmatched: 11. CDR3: CASGQGDVASGNTIYF. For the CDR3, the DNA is TGCGCCAGCGGGCAGGGGGATGTAGCTTCTGGAAACACCATATATTTT.

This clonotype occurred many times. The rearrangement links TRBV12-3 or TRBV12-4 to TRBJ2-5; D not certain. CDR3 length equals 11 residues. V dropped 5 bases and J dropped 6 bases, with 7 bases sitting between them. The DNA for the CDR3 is TGTGCCAGCAGTCGCAAGCAGACCCAGTACTTC. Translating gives CASSRKQTQYF.

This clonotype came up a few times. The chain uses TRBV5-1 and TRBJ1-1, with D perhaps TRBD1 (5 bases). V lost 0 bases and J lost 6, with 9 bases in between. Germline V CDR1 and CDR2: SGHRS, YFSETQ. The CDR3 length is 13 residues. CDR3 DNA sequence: TGCGCCAGCAGCTTGGAGGGGTTCCCTGAAGCTTTCTTT. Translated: CASSLEGFPEAFF.

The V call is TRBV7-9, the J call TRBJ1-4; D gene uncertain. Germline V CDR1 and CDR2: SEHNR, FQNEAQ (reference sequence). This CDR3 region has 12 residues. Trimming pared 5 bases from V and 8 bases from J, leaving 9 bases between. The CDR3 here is CASSHTQEKLFF. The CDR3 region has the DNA TGTGCCAGCAGCCACACTCAAGAAAAACTGTTTTTT.

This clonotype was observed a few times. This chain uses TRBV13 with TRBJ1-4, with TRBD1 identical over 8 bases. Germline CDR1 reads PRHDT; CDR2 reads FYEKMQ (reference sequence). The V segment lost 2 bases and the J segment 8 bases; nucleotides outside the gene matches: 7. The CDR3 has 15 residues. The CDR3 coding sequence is TGTGCCAGCAGCTTACTTCAGGGGGCCCAGGAAAAACTGTTTTTT. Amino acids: CASSLLQGAQEKLFF.

The CDR3 here is CASSLAREDQETQYF. The CDR3 DNA reads TGTGCCAGCAGCTTGGCGCGGGAGGACCAAGAGACCCAGTACTTC. The chain links TRBV12-3 or TRBV12-4 to TRBJ2-5; 8 bases fit TRBD2. This CDR3 is 15 amino acids long. J gave up 0 bases and V 6 bases, and 6 bases lay outside the gene matches.

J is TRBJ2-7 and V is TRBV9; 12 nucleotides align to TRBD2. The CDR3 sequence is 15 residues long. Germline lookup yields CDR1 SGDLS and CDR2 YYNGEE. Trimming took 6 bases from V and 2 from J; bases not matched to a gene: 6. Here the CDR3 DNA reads TGTGCCAGCACTGGGGGACTAGCGGGTCCCTACGAGCAGTACTTC. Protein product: CASTGGLAGPYEQYF.

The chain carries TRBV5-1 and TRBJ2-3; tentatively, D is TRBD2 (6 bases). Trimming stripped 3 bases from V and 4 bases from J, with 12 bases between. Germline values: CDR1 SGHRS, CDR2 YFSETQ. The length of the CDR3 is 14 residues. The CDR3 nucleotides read TGCGCCAGCAGCTGGGGACTCGGGGCAGATACGCAGTATTTT. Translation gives CASSWGLGADTQYF.